These 30 T cell receptor beta chains share one sample of origin, sequenced in a study of T cells expressing NK-cell markers. TCRdb derives one entry per CDR3 protein from the 5' RACE reads, leaving out DNA. This sample's table has some 600,000 distinct CDR3 sequences. Sequences were obtained from blood T cells: a sorted CD56 or NKG2C T cell subset, CD4+ or CD8+ T cells, or bulk PBMC T cells (not recorded which). These receptors were collected from a man younger than 30 in good health.

The chain couples TRBV4-1 to TRBJ2-4; without DNA, the TCRdb call of TRBD2 cannot be checked. The CDR3 sequence is 16 residues long. Germline values: CDR1 MGHRA, CDR2 YSYEKL. CDR3 amino acids: CASSQANGRDKNIQYF.

The V gene is TRBV7-2, the J gene TRBJ2-3. This CDR3 region has 17 residues. Germline values: CDR1 SGHTA, CDR2 FQGNSA. CDR3 loop: CASRYNFLGLAADTQYF.

The genes are TRBV7-9 and TRBJ2-1; TCRdb's D call of TRBD2 is untestable without DNA. The CDR3 consists of 13 residues. In germline, CDR1 is SEHNR, CDR2 FQNEAQ (reference sequence). The chain's CDR3 is CASSRYPSGEQFF.

The chain employs TRBV20-1 and TRBJ2-1; with no DNA, the TCRdb D assignment of TRBD2 cannot be verified. Per the germline V gene, CDR1 is DFQATT and CDR2 is SNEGSKA (reference sequence). The CDR3 extends over 14 amino acids. The CDR3 sequence: CSARLPGRGNEQFF.

The V gene is TRBV7-2, the J gene TRBJ2-7; the TCRdb D gene call, TRBD1, has no DNA to confirm it. The germline CDR1 and CDR2 sequences are SGHTA and FQGNSA. This CDR3 contains 14 residues. The chain's CDR3 is CASSLNGGRYEQYF.

The chain has TRBV20-1 and TRBJ2-3; TCRdb calls TRBD2, which cannot be checked without DNA. The CDR3 spans 17 residues. Per the germline V gene, CDR1 is DFQATT and CDR2 is SNEGSKA (reference sequence). The CDR3 sequence is CSARPLPGRESTDTQYF.

V and J are TRBV7-2 and TRBJ2-7; the TCRdb D gene call, TRBD1, has no DNA to confirm it. The CDR3 totals 15 residues. CDR1 is SGHTA, CDR2 FQGNSA, per germline. CDR3 sequence: CASSLIRTPGDEQYF. The full variable domain, completed using reference TRBV7-2 and TRBJ2-7, is GAGVSQSPSNKVTEKGKDVELRCDPISGHTALYWYRQSLGQGLEFLIYFQGNSAPDKSGLPSDRFSAERTGGSVSTLTIQRTQQEDSAVYLCASSLIRTPGDEQYFGPGTRLTVT.

This chain's CDR3 is CASSFDGLIYGNQETQYF. V is TRBV12-3 or TRBV12-4 and J is TRBJ2-5; the TCRdb call, TRBD2, lacks DNA for checking. The CDR3 is 18 residues long.

The V gene is TRBV12-3 or TRBV12-4, the J gene TRBJ2-5; TCRdb designates TRBD1, a call that cannot be tested without DNA. The CDR3 has 15 residues. CDR3 in amino acids: CASSPTGGDGETQYF.

J is TRBJ1-2 and V is TRBV12-3 or TRBV12-4; TCRdb's assignment of TRBD1 cannot be checked, as there is no DNA. The CDR3 is made up of 18 amino acids. CDR3 in amino acids: CASTEAFKVLGTGDGYTF.

The genes are TRBV6-5 and TRBJ1-1. The CDR3 is 12 residues long. CDR1 is MNHEY, CDR2 SVGAGI, per germline. The CDR3 sequence is CASMSGGTEAFF.

The V call is TRBV7-6, the J call TRBJ2-1; there is no DNA to check the TCRdb D call of TRBD2. This CDR3 spans 16 amino acids. Looked up from germline, CDR1 is SGHVS and CDR2 is FNYEAQ. The CDR3: CASSLVGGTSGNEQFF.

This chain joins TRBV10-1 and TRBJ2-1; TCRdb reports TRBD2, a call that lacks DNA to check it against. Germline assignment: CDR1 WNHNN and CDR2 SYGVQD (reference sequence). The CDR3 runs to 17 residues. The CDR3: CASSGPVGLAGAVEQFF.

The V and J genes are TRBV29-1 and TRBJ2-3; as DNA is missing, the TRBD1 call by TCRdb cannot be tested. The CDR3 runs to 14 residues. Germline CDR1 reads SQVTM; CDR2 reads ANQGSEA. The CDR3 loop is CSVGTGGRPDTQYF.

The J gene is TRBJ2-1, the V gene TRBV11-3; TCRdb's D gene call, TRBD2, goes unchecked for lack of DNA. Germline V gene data show CDR1 as SGHNT and CDR2 as YENEEA. The length of the CDR3 is 19 residues. The CDR3: CASSSPYMTSGGDYNEQFF.

The chain carries TRBV27 and TRBJ2-1; the D call from TCRdb, TRBD1, cannot be confirmed without DNA. The germline gives CDR1 MNHEY, CDR2 SMNVEV (reference sequence). The CDR3 runs 14 residues. The CDR3 protein is CASSWETGDNEQFF.

The chain carries TRBV29-1 and TRBJ2-5. CDR1 SQVTM and CDR2 ANQGSEA come from the germline V gene. This CDR3 region has 14 residues. CDR3 residues: CSVDLWGDPETQYF. Together with reference TRBV29-1 and TRBJ2-5, the CDR3 gives the full variable domain: SAVISQKPSRDICQRGTSLTIQCQVDSQVTMMFWYRQQPGQSLTLIATANQGSEATYESGFVIDKFPISRPNLTFSTLTVSNMSPEDSSIYLCSVDLWGDPETQYFGPGTRLLVL.

The rearrangement joins TRBV29-1 to TRBJ1-2; TCRdb's D call, TRBD1, is unchecked because there is no DNA. CDR3 length: 12 residues. Per the germline V gene, CDR1 is SQVTM and CDR2 is ANQGSEA. The CDR3 protein is CSAGTLAGGYTF.

J is TRBJ2-7 and V is TRBV20-1; TCRdb reports TRBD1, a call that lacks DNA to check it against. The CDR3 is made up of 11 amino acids. From germline, CDR1 is DFQATT and CDR2 SNEGSKA (reference sequence). CDR3 in amino acids: CSVKAGYEQYF.

V and J are TRBV10-3 and TRBJ2-7; TCRdb lists TRBD1, though no DNA is available to test this call. The CDR3 spans 16 residues. The germline gives CDR1 ENHRY, CDR2 SYGVKD. The CDR3 spells CAISDNAGVPSYEQYF.

This chain joins TRBV6-1 and TRBJ2-2; the D call of TRBD1 rests on TCRdb alone, since no DNA is present to check it. CDR1 is MNHNS, CDR2 SASEGT, per germline. The CDR3 totals 18 residues. This chain's CDR3 is CASSPTPDRGANTGELFF.

The chain recombines TRBV5-5 with TRBJ2-4; the TRBD2 assignment by TCRdb is unverifiable without DNA. Germline CDR1 SGHKS, CDR2 YYEKEE (reference sequence). The length of the CDR3 is 13 residues. Here the CDR3 reads CASSLWEEGIQYF.

The J gene is TRBJ2-2, the V gene TRBV4-2; checking the TCRdb D call of TRBD2 is not possible without DNA. The CDR3 is 15 amino acids. CDR1 and CDR2 (germline): LGHNA, YNFKEQ. CDR3 amino acids: CASSQTSGNTGELFF.

This CDR3 is CASSLELWGPPGGYTF. This chain connects TRBV5-5 to TRBJ1-2; there is no DNA to check the TCRdb D call of TRBD1. This CDR3 spans 16 amino acids. The germline V gene encodes CDR1 SGHKS and CDR2 YYEKEE (reference sequence). Full variable domain (outside the CDR3, taken from reference TRBV5-5 and TRBJ1-2): DAGVTQSPTHLIKTRGQQVTLRCSPISGHKSVSWYQQVLGQGPQFIFQYYEKEERGRGNFPDRFSARQFPNYSSELNVNALLLGDSALYLCASSLELWGPPGGYTFGSGTRLTVV.

The chain is built from TRBV5-1 and TRBJ2-3. This CDR3 region has 15 residues. Germline lookup yields CDR1 SGHRS and CDR2 YFSETQ. The CDR3 protein is CASSLPEIYPVTQYF. The complete variable domain, with remaining parts taken from reference TRBV5-1 and TRBJ2-3, reads KAGVTQTPRYLIKTRGQQVTLSCSPISGHRSVSWYQQTPGQGLQFLFEYFSETQRNKGNFPGRFSGRQFSNSRSEMNVSTLELGDSALYLCASSLPEIYPVTQYFGPGTRLTVL.

The J gene is TRBJ2-1, the V gene TRBV5-1; absent DNA, TCRdb's TRBD2 call cannot be checked. The germline V gene has CDR1 SGHRS and CDR2 YFSETQ. CDR3 size: 16 residues. The CDR3 region is CASSPRTSGRVNEQFF.

The rearrangement joins TRBV20-1 to TRBJ2-5; TCRdb reports TRBD2, a call that lacks DNA to check it against. The germline CDR1 and CDR2 sequences are DFQATT and SNEGSKA (reference sequence). The CDR3 has 16 residues. CDR3 sequence reads: CSAIPGTSGASGTQYF.

The CDR3 protein is CSVVRQGRETQYF. This chain connects TRBV29-1 to TRBJ2-5; TCRdb picks TRBD2, but there is no DNA to check that call. Germline assignment: CDR1 SQVTM and CDR2 ANQGSEA. The CDR3 runs 13 residues.

This sequence joins TRBV7-6 and TRBJ2-7; TCRdb outputs TRBD2, but without DNA this stays unchecked. This CDR3 comprises 15 residues. Germline CDR1 SGHVS, CDR2 FNYEAQ. CDR3 amino acids: CASSARAGTTYEQYF.

The CDR3 here is CASSSRRGTNEKLFF. The gene calls are TRBV5-5 and TRBJ1-4. The germline V gene encodes CDR1 SGHKS and CDR2 YYEKEE (reference sequence). The CDR3 has 15 amino acids.